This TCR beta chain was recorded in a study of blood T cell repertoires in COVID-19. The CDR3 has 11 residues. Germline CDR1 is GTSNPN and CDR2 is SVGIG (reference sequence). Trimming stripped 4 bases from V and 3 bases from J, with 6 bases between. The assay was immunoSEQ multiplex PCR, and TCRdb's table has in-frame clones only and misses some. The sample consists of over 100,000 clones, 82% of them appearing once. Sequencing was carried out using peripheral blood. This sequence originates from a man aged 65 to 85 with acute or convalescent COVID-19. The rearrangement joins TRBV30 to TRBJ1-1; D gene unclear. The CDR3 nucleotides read TGTGCCTGGACGAGGGACACTGAAGCTTTCTTT. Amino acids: CAWTRDTEAFF.